This T cell receptor beta chain was captured in a study of T cells after yellow fever vaccination. Study summary: For low cell numbers, libraries were made with SMART-Seq v4 Ultra Low Input. The study, taken as a whole, reports: Compared with primary, the secondary response was weaker and peaked at day 5, not 15.

This clonotype was counted at least ten times. Antigen unknown. CDR1 and CDR2 (germline): SNHLY, FYNNEI. This CDR3 spans 14 amino acids. V was pared by 6 bases and J by 5 bases, with 3 bases of the junction left unmatched. 5'RACE template switching generated TCR cDNA, adding a universal primer site and UMIs. TCRdb re-called the 5' RACE reads through MiXCR, storing one row per CDR3 protein. The sample comprises approximately 300,000 distinct CDR3 sequences, about 11% of which are singletons, and about 3% rests with the top ten. The sequence was collected from a young man who received the YFV17D yellow fever vaccine. This chain connects TRBV2 to TRBJ2-2, with TRBD2 matching over 10 bases. The sequences come from CD4+ T cells sorted from PBMCs, collected 45 days after the yellow fever booster vaccination. The CDR3 reads CASSILAGTGELFF. DNA of the CDR3: TGTGCCAGCAGCATACTAGCGGGGACCGGGGAGCTGTTTTTT.